The T cell receptor beta chain under discussion was sequenced for a study of Ad26.COV2.S vaccination and SARS-CoV-2 variants. As for the study in general: By the intramuscular route, Ad26.COV2.S was given once, or twice 56 days apart. Study findings and constraints: Post-vaccination spike-specific CD8+ and CD4+ T cell responses reportedly had substantial breadth. Vaccinees showed greater spike-specific TCR breadth than placebo recipients.

CDR1 is SGDLS and CDR2 is YYNGEE in the germline V gene. Trimming left V 4 bases short and J 10 bases short, with 21 bases between. The CDR3 consists of 16 residues. Details on this clone: Its antigen is not known.

Treatment noted: roughly 18 received Ad26.COV2.S at low or high dose, single or two shots; 5 received placebo; per-sample allocation not given. Sampling occurred on day 63 after the first vaccine or placebo injection. Based in Boston, the donor was an adult of 18-55 years. Using immunoSEQ multiplex PCR, the repertoire was profiled, and TCRdb retains in-frame clones only, with some absent. This sample has about 320,000 clones, with 75% to 90% found just once. Here the sequenced sample was peripheral blood, taken in a trial of Ad26.COV2.S vaccine versus placebo. This TCR was recovered from a person aged 18-60 years who received the Ad26.COV2.S COVID-19 vaccine or a placebo. The J gene is TRBJ1-6, the V gene TRBV9; D is undetermined. The CDR3 is CASSTRPLEIGSPLHF. DNA for the CDR3: TGTGCCAGCAGCACACGACCTTTGGAAATAGGCTCACCCCTCCACTTT.